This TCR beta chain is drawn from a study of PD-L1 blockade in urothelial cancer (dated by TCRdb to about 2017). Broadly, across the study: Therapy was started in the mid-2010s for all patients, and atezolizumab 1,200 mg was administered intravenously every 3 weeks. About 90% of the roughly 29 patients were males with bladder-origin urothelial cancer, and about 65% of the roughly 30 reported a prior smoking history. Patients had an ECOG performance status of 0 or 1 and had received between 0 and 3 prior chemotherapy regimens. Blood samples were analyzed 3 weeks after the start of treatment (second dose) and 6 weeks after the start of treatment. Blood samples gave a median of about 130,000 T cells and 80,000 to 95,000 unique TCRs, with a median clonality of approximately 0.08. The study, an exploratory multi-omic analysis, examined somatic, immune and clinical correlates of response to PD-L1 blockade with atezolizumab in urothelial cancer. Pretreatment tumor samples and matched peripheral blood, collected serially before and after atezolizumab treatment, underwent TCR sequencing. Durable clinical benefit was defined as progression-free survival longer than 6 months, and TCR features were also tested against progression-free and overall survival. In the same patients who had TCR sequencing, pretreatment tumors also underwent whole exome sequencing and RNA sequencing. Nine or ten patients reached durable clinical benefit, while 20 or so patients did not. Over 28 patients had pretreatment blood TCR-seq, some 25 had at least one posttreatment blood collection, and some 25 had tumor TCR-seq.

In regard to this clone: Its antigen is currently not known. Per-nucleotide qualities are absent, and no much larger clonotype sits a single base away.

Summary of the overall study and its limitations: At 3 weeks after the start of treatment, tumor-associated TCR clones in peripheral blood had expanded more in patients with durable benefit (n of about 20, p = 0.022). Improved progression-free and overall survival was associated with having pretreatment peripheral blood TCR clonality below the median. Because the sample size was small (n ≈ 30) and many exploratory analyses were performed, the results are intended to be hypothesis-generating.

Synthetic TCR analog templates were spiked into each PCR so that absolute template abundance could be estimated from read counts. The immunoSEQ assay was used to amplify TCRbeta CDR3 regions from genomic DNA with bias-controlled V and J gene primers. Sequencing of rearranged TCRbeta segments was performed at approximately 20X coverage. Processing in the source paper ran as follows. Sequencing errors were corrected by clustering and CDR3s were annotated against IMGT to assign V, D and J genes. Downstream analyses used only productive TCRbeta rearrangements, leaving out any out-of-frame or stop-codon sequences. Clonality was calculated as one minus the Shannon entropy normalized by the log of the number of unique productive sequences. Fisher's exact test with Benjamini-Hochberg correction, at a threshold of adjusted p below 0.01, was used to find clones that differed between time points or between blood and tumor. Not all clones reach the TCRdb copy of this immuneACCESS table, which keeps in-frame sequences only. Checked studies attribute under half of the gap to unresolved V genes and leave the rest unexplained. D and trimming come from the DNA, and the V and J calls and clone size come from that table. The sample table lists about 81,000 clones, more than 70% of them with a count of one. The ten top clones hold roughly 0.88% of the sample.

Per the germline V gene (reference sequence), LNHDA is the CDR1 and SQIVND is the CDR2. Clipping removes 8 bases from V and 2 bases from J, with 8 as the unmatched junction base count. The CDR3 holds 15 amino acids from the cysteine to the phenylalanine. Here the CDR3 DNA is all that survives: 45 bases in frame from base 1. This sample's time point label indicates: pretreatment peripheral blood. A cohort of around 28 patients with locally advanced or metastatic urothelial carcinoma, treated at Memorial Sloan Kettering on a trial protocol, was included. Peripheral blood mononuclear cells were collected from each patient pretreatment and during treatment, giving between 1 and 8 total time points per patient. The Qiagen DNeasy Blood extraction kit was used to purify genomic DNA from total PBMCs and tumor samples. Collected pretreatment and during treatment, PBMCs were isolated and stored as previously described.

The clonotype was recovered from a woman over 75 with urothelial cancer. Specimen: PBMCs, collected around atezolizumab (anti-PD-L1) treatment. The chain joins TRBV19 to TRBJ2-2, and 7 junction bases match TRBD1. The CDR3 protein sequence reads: CASGPGTANTGELFF. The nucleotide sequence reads TGTGCCAGTGGACCGGGGACAGCTAACACCGGGGAGCTGTTTTTT.